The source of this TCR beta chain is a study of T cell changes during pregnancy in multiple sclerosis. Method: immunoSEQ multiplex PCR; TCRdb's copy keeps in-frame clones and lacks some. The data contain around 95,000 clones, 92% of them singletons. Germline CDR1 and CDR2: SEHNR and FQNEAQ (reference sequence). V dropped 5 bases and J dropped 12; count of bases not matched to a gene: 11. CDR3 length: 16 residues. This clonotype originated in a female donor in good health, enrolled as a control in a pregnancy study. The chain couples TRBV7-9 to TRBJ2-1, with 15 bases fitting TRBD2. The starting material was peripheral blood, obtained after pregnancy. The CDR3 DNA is TGTGCCAGCAGCGAGGGACTAGCGGGAGGCGCCGGAGGGCAGTTCTTC. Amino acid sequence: CASSEGLAGGAGGQFF.